This T cell receptor (beta chain) was retrieved from a study of shared clonotypes between healthy human individuals. Whole-study findings and limits: Sequencing depth was expected to influence donor clonotype sharing. Clonotype sharing across several donors was observed for 4.5% to 6.5% of naive CD4 clonotypes. Incompleteness in sorted-subset sequencing, despite large depth, was shown by rarefaction.

Germline values: CDR1 SNHLY, CDR2 FYNNEI. Trimming at V came to 4 bases and at J to 5 bases, leaving 9 bases not matched to a gene. The length of the CDR3 is 16 residues. The assay was immunoSEQ multiplex PCR, and TCRdb's table has in-frame clones only and misses some. The sample records roughly 1,800,000 clones, approximately 94% being singletons. A word on this clone: Its antigen is not known.

Cells designated naive CD8 were CD45RO-negative and were positively selected for CCR7, with terminally differentiated effector memory CD45RA+ cells excluded. The sequenced material came from naive CD8+ T cells sorted from blood. This TCR was sampled from a man in his late teens or twenties in good health. V is TRBV2 and J is TRBJ2-1; TRBD1 agrees at 9 bases. CDR3 sequence reads: CASSAPGTGKNNEQFF. The CDR3 DNA follows: TGTGCCAGCAGTGCCCCAGGGACAGGGAAGAACAATGAGCAGTTCTTC.